These 9 T cell receptor beta chains were sequenced from one sample in a study of T cells in Graves' hyperthyroidism and ophthalmopathy. The CDR3 regions of TCR beta were amplified from RNA transcripts. When the TCR CDR3 underwent first-round RT-PCR, the HTBI primer set was used. TCRdb ran MiXCR on the multiplex PCR reads and lists one entry per CDR3 protein. Of 750,000 to 950,000 distinct CDR3 sequences listed, over 35% were seen once; the top ten hold 7.5% to 9.5%. Source material: blood. The receptor source for this set is a man aged 18 to 29 with Graves' hyperthyroidism.

The chain employs TRBV20-1 and TRBJ2-7; TRBD2 matches at 8 bases. CDR1 and CDR2 (germline): DFQATT, SNEGSKA (reference sequence). This CDR3 region has 14 residues. J lost 5 bases, V lost 3 bases, and 9 bases had no gene match. CDR3 bases: TGCAGTGCTAGTCCCGGACTAGCTGTAGACGAGCAGTACTTC. Translating gives CSASPGLAVDEQYF.

As concerns this clonotype: A much bigger clone sits one base away, suggesting this may be a read error. V is TRBV29-1 and J is TRBJ2-7; 11 bases fit TRBD1. In germline, CDR1 is SQVTM, CDR2 ANQGSEA. V shed 6 bases, J shed 6 bases, and the junction held 10 bases outside the gene matches. This CDR3 comprises 14 residues. In DNA, the CDR3 is TGCAGCGTGGAAAGCCGGACAGGGGGCTGCGAGCAGTACTTC. It codes for CSVESRTGGCEQYF.

The chain uses TRBV6-5 and TRBJ2-5; TRBD2 is a possible D gene (6 bases). Germline CDR1 MNHEY, CDR2 SVGAGI. Trimming left V 4 bases short and J 1 base short, with 13 bases between. The CDR3 runs to 15 residues. The CDR3 is CASSFWDGGQETQYF. The CDR3, as DNA: TGTGCCAGCAGTTTCTGGGACGGGGGCCAAGAGACCCAGTACTTC.

This clonotype was found a few times. V gene TRBV27 combines with J gene TRBJ2-7, with 12 bases that match TRBD2. The V and J ends lost 7 bases and 5 bases, in that order; junction bases with no gene match: 6. Germline assignment: CDR1 MNHEY and CDR2 SMNVEV (reference sequence). The CDR3 sequence is 14 residues long. CDR3 in amino acids: CASTSGRAGDEQYF. In DNA form, the CDR3 reads TGTGCCAGCACTAGCGGGAGGGCGGGTGACGAGCAGTACTTC.

A note on this clonotype: A much larger clone sits a single nucleotide away, making a read error possible. This chain connects TRBV19 to TRBJ1-1; D unclear. Germline assignment: CDR1 LNHDA and CDR2 SQIVND (reference sequence). V lost 8 bases and J lost 4, with 11 bases in between. This CDR3 has 12 amino acids. In nucleotides, the CDR3 is TGTGCCAGTGGTGCGGGTCCCACTGAAGCTTTCTTT. Its translation is CASGAGPTEAFF.

The genes are TRBV7-2 and TRBJ1-3; D unclear. This CDR3 is 15 amino acids long. The germline V gene encodes CDR1 SGHTA and CDR2 FQGNSA. Trimming left V 3 bases short and J 0 bases short, with 9 bases between. CDR3 loop: CASSFRGHSGNTIYF. The CDR3 DNA reads TGTGCCAGCAGCTTCCGAGGGCACTCTGGAAACACCATATATTTT.

The V call is TRBV6-5, the J call TRBJ2-2; 9 nucleotides line up with TRBD1. V lost 5 bases and J lost 7; bases outside the gene matches: 5. This CDR3 is 14 amino acids long. CDR1 MNHEY and CDR2 SVGAGI come from the germline V gene. CDR3 bases: TGTGCCAGCAGTCACAGGGGGCAAAGCGGGGAGCTGTTTTTT. Amino acids: CASSHRGQSGELFF.

The CDR3 spells CSVSGPDYEQYF. CDR3 sequence (DNA): TGCAGCGTTTCGGGACCGGACTACGAGCAGTACTTC. V gene TRBV29-1 combines with J gene TRBJ2-7; D may match TRBD1 or TRBD2 (5 bases each). V shed 5 bases and J shed 3 bases, with 11 bases lying between them. In germline, CDR1 is SQVTM, CDR2 ANQGSEA. The CDR3 extends over 12 amino acids.

The table lists this clonotype with a few counts. The chain has TRBV20-1 and TRBJ1-1; D may be TRBD1 (5 bases). Germline V gives CDR1 DFQATT, CDR2 SNEGSKA (reference sequence). V was clipped by 0 bases and J by 3 bases, with 11 bases between them. The CDR3 contains 14 residues. CDR3 sequence: CSARDLVGDTEAFF. The DNA for the CDR3 is TGCAGTGCTAGAGATCTGGTGGGGGACACTGAAGCTTTCTTT.